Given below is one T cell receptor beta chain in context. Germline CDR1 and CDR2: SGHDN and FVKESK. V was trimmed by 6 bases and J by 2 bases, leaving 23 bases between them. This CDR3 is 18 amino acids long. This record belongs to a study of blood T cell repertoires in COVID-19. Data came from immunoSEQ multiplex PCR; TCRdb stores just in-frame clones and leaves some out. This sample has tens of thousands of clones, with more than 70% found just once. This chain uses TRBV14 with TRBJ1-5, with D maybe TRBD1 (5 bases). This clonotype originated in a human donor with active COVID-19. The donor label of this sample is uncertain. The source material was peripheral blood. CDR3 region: CASRVVGAQDGCNQPQHF. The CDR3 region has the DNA TGTGCCAGCAGGGTGGTAGGGGCCCAGGATGGATGCAATCAGCCCCAGCATTTT. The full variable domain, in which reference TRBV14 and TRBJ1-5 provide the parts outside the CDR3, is EAGVTQFPSHSVIEKGQTVTLRCDPISGHDNLYWYRRVMGKEIKFLLHFVKESKQDESGMPNNRFLAERTGGTYSTLKVQPAELEDSGVYFCASRVVGAQDGCNQPQHFGDGTRLSIL.